This TCR beta chain emerged from a study of T cells after yellow fever vaccination. The wider study: SMART-Seq v4 Ultra Low Input handled preparation of low-cell-number fractions. Overall study findings and caveats: Relatively few clonotypes were ones that appeared in both CD4 and CD8 compartments.

The CDR3 loop spans 16 amino acids. Germline V gene lookup returns CDR1 MDHEN and CDR2 SYDVKM. Between the trimmed V and J ends, which lost 1 base and 0 bases, there was a span of 10 bases. This clonotype appeared many times. What it recognizes is unknown. In making TCR cDNA, 5'RACE template switching added a universal primer site and UMIs to it. TCRdb called the 5' RACE reads again in MiXCR, with one record for every CDR3 protein. There are more than 55,000 distinct CDR3 sequences in the sample; 6% to 7.5% occur only once, and 35% to 40% lies in the top ten. The sequencing here drew on CD8+ T cells sorted from PBMCs, taken 15 days after the yellow fever booster vaccination. The clonotype originates from a man between 25 and 39 years old who received the YFV17D yellow fever vaccine. The rearrangement uses TRBV28 and TRBJ2-4; D may be TRBD2 (6 bases). This CDR3 is CASSLFLAKAKNIQYF. The CDR3 region has the DNA TGTGCCAGCAGTTTATTTCTAGCGAAAGCCAAAAACATTCAGTACTTC.